This T cell receptor beta chain was retrieved from a study of T cells in localized non-small cell lung cancer. Study results and caveats: Tumor showed lower T cell clonality than uninvolved adjacent lung, where it was highest. Without multi-region sequencing, intratumor heterogeneity could not be excluded. Longer overall survival accompanied higher blood T cell density. Adjacent lung was found to contain a median roughly 58 of the top 100 tumor clones.

Between the trimmed V and J ends, which lost 5 bases and 6 bases, there was a span of 8 bases. Looked up from germline, CDR1 is SGHAT and CDR2 is FQNNGV. This CDR3 is 11 amino acids long. This clone appeared a single time. As yet, its antigen is unknown. Clones were sequenced by immunoSEQ multiplex PCR, and TCRdb holds only the in-frame ones, with some missing. In the table there are approximately 29,000 clones, approximately 84% of which are singletons. The receptor was isolated from a man between 40 and 69 years old with stage III lung adenocarcinoma. The V and J genes are TRBV11-2 and TRBJ2-7, with a tentative D call TRBD2 (5 bases). The sample here was peripheral blood mononuclear cells, taken before any cancer treatment. The DNA of the CDR3 is TGTGCCAGCAGCCGAGGGCTCGAGCAGTACTTC. Translation gives CASSRGLEQYF.